This T cell receptor beta chain comes out of a study of cytomegalovirus exposure and HLA in healthy donors. This clone has only a few counts. Its antigen remains unknown. V shed 4 bases and J 5 bases; nucleotides not matched to a gene: 5. CDR1 is SEHNR and CDR2 is FQNEAQ in the germline V gene (reference sequence). The CDR3 length is 14 residues. Primers included in the PCR were 60 Vbeta and 13 Jbeta primers. The data were produced by immunoSEQ multiplex PCR, yet TCRdb's version contains in-frame clones alone and is incomplete. The sample includes some 150,000 clones, 76% of them seen just once. General study results and limits: TCR beta V- and J-gene trimming was later associated with a missense DCLRE1C variant. TRBV6-2, TRBV6-3 and some other V segments were excluded as indistinguishable. It was confirmed in vitro that three of the CMV-associated chains were specific for CMV antigens. Some public TCRs appeared in many individuals, while most sequences were rare.

Sequenced: PBMCs. This TCR derives from a female donor in good health and CMV-seronegative. The J gene is TRBJ1-1, the V gene TRBV7-9; 9 bases fit TRBD1. The chain's CDR3 is CASSWGQGGTEAFF. CDR3 DNA: TGTGCCAGCAGCTGGGGACAGGGAGGAACTGAAGCTTTCTTT.